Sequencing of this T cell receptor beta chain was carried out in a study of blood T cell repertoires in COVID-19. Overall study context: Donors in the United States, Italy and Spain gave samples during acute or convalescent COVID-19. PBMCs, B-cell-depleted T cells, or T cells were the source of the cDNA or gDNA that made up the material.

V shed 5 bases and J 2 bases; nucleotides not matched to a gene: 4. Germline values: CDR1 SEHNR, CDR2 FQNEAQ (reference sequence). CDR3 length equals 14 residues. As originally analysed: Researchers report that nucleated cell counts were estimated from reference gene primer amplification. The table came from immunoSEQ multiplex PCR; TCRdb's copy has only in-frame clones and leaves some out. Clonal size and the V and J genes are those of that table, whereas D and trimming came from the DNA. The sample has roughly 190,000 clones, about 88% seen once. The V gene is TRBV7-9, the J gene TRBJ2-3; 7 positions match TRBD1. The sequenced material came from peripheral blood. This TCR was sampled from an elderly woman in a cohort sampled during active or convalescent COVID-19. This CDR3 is CASSRDRNTDTQYF. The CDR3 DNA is TGTGCCAGCAGCCGGGACAGAAACACAGATACGCAGTATTTT.